This T cell receptor (beta chain) was observed in a study of graft-versus-host responses after intestinal transplantation. As for the study in general: Isolated intestinal, liver-intestinal, or multivisceral transplants were what recipients had. Recipients uniformly received anti-thymocyte globulin induction, followed by tacrolimus and steroids for three to four years.

Study-wide findings and caveats: Peak GvH clone levels in circulation were associated with early post-transplant HvG declines. GvH clones detected in recipient marrow included some appearing first in ileum or blood.

TCRdb keeps only in-frame clones here, not all; method: immunoSEQ multiplex PCR. The table shows fewer than 95,000 clones, with just over 90% occurring only once. With regard to this clone: The target antigen is unknown.

The CDR3 covers 15 residues. V lost 1 base to trimming and J lost 2 bases; unmatched junction nucleotides: 1. CDR1 is SGDLS, CDR2 YYNGEE, per germline. Sequenced here: unstimulated CD8+ T cells sorted from spleen or lymph node cells, sampled before intestinal transplant. The rearrangement uses TRBV9 and TRBJ2-3, with 10 bases identical to TRBD2. The receptor comes from a human donor who received an intestinal transplant. The CDR3 bases are TGTGCCAGCAGCGTACTAGCGGGGGACACAGATACGCAGTATTTT. Its translation: CASSVLAGDTDTQYF.